This T cell receptor beta chain was captured by sequencing in a study of T cells after yellow fever vaccination. Study conclusions and caveats: Post-booster reappearance was seen for most primary-vaccination clones (96% CD4, around 88% CD8).

This clonotype has a handful of counts. Its antigen is as yet unknown. This CDR3 comprises 16 residues. V lost 4 bases, J lost 7 bases, and 10 bases stayed unmatched. CDR1 KGHDR and CDR2 SFDVKD come from the germline V gene. Researchers made TCR cDNA using 5'RACE template switching, and this step added a universal primer site and UMIs. TCRdb analysed the 5' RACE reads with MiXCR anew, one entry per CDR3 protein. The profile shows roughly 500,000 distinct CDR3 sequences, 15% to 20% of them singletons. The source is a man between 25 and 39 years old who received the YFV17D yellow fever vaccine. This sample comprised PBMCs, obtained 15 days after the yellow fever booster vaccination. The chain carries TRBV24-1 and TRBJ2-1; TRBD2 aligns across 9 bases. This chain's CDR3 is CATSDLTSGAGNEQFF. For the CDR3, the DNA is TGTGCCACCAGTGACCTGACTAGCGGAGCCGGGAATGAGCAGTTCTTC.